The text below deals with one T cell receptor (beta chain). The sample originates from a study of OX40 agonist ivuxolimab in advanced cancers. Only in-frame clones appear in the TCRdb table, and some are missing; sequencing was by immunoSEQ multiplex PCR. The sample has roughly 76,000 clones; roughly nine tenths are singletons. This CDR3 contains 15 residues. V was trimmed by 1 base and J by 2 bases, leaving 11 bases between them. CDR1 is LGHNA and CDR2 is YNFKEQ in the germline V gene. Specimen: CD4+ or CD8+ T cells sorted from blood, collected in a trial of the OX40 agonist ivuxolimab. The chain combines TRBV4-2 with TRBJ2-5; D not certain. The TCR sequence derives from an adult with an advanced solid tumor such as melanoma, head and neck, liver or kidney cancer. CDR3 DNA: TGTGCCAGCAGCCAAGGTGAGCCTCCTCAAGAGACCCAGTACTTC. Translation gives CASSQGEPPQETQYF.